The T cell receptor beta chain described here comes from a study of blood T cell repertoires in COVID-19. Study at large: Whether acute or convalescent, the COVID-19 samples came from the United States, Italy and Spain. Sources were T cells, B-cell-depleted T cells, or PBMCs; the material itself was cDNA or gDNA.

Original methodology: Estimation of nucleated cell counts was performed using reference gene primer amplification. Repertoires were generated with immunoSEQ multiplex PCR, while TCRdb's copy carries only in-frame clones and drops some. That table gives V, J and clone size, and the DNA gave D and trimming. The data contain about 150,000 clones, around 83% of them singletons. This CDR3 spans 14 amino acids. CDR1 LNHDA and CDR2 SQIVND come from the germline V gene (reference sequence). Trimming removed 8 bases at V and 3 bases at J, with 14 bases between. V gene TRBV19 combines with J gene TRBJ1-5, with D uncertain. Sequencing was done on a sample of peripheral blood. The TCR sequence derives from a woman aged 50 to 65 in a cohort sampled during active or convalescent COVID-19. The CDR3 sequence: CASARRRFNQPQHF. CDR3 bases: TGTGCCAGTGCTAGGCGGAGGTTCAATCAGCCCCAGCATTTT.